This T cell receptor (beta chain) appears in the sequencing data of a study of beta chain features in type 1 diabetes. Study-wide results and caveats: More deletions and fewer insertions at VDJ junctions were seen in type 1 diabetes patients.

Since all of the isolated RNA was reverse transcribed, expressed TCRB transcripts were what got sequenced. Profiling relied on immunoSEQ multiplex PCR, and the TCRdb table lists in-frame clones only, not all of them. The sample contains about 930,000 clones, 15% to 20% of which appear only once. The sample holds a few counts of this clone. Antigen specificity is unknown. Germline V CDR1 and CDR2: MGHRA, YSYEKL. V lost 0 bases and J 9 bases, leaving 16 bases between the germline ends. There are 15 residues in the CDR3. Sorted CD4+ subsets: naive, central memory, regulatory, stem cell-like memory (CD45RO/CCR7/CD25/CD127/CD95/CD27 panel). Post-sort purity exceeded 98% for all sorted populations.

The sequence was obtained from a young woman in good health. The source material was naive CD4+ T cells from blood. The chain recombines TRBV4-1 with TRBJ2-3; D gene uncertain. The CDR3 is CASSQERSDALTQYF. The CDR3 DNA follows: TGCGCCAGCAGCCAAGAAAGGTCTGATGCCCTGACGCAGTATTTT.